A single sample gave rise to the 24 T cell receptor beta chains below, sequenced in a study of T cell responses to AZD1222 COVID-19 vaccine. Data came from immunoSEQ multiplex PCR; TCRdb stores just in-frame clones and leaves some out. The table shows about 110,000 clones, with roughly 88% occurring only once. The material sequenced was peripheral blood, taken on day 0 of AZD1222 vaccination. The receptors derive from an adult in good health.

This clone has just one count. The rearrangement joins TRBV2 to TRBJ2-7; D tentatively reads TRBD1 or TRBD2 (6 bases each). Trimming cost V 8 bases and J 4 bases, with 21 bases left between them. The CDR3 is 15 residues long. Germline V gives CDR1 SNHLY, CDR2 FYNNEI. The CDR3 bases are TGTGCCAGCGGGGGGTCGCAGGGGAAGAAGTACGAGCAGTACTTC. Amino acids: CASGGSQGKKYEQYF.

The chain is built from TRBV19 and TRBJ1-1, with no clear D. CDR1 is LNHDA, CDR2 SQIVND, per germline (reference sequence). Trimming removed 3 bases from V and 1 base from J, with 6 bases in between. This CDR3 is 13 amino acids long. CDR3 in amino acids: CASSIAQNTEAFF. The CDR3 DNA reads as TGTGCCAGTAGTATTGCACAGAACACTGAAGCTTTCTTT.

V usage is TRBV18 and J usage is TRBJ2-3; D is unclear. This CDR3 spans 16 amino acids. V dropped 3 bases and J dropped 1 base, with 14 bases sitting between them. Germline-derived CDR1 and CDR2 are KGHSH and LQKENI. As DNA, the CDR3 is TGTGCCAGCTCACCCCTCTCGCCAGTCGGCACAGATACGCAGTATTTT. Translation: CASSPLSPVGTDTQYF.

The chain is built from TRBV21-1 and TRBJ2-7; whether TRBD2, the table's D call, matches the DNA was not checked. TRBV21-1 is recorded as a pseudogene. The CDR3 contains 17 residues. The CDR3 is CASSKREAATTAYEQYV. The DNA for the CDR3 is TGTGCCAGCAGCAAAAGGGAGGCGGCGACTACCGCCTACGAGCAGTACGTC.

The chain is built from TRBV2 and TRBJ2-1; possible D gene TRBD2, 6 bases. The CDR3 spans 15 residues. V was trimmed by 4 bases and J by 5 bases, leaving 15 bases between them. CDR1 is SNHLY and CDR2 is FYNNEI in the germline V gene. CDR3 sequence: CASSGTSIGHNEQFF. DNA for the CDR3: TGTGCCAGCAGTGGTACTAGCATTGGGCACAATGAGCAGTTCTTC.

The genes are TRBV5-5 and TRBJ1-5; D perhaps matches TRBD1 (5 bases). The CDR3 runs to 14 residues. Trimming removed 0 bases from V and 10 bases from J, with 14 bases in between. In germline, CDR1 is SGHKS, CDR2 YYEKEE (reference sequence). The CDR3 DNA is TGTGCCAGCAGCTTGGCAGGGACTCTTCGTCCCCAGCATTTT. Its translation: CASSLAGTLRPQHF.

This clone has just one count. The chain employs TRBV27 and TRBJ1-1; 10 bases align to TRBD1. This CDR3 region has 15 residues. The V gene's germline CDR1 is MNHEY and CDR2 SMNVEV (reference sequence). Unmatched junction bases numbered 15, after V lost 8 bases and J lost 9 bases. The CDR3 DNA reads as TGTGCCAGCTCCGGGACAGGGGACCAACAAAGGAAAGCTTTCTTT. Amino acid sequence: CASSGTGDQQRKAFF.

Written as DNA, the CDR3 is TGCGCCAGCAGCCGCAGCCAGGGTTCGGGGGGCTACACCTTC. This gives the protein CASSRSQGSGGYTF. The rearrangement joins TRBV4-3 to TRBJ1-2, with a tentative D call TRBD1 (5 bases). The CDR3 consists of 14 residues. The germline V and J ends were trimmed by 4 bases and 8 bases, with 17 bases remaining between them. Germline loops: CDR1 LGHNA, CDR2 YSLEER.

The genes are TRBV29-1 and TRBJ2-3; 8 bases map to TRBD2. The germline gives CDR1 SQVTM, CDR2 ANQGSEA. The CDR3 is made up of 12 amino acids. V trimming: 6 bases; J trimming: 7 bases; junction bases outside the gene matches: 6. The CDR3 DNA reads as TGCAGCGTCCGGACTAGCATAAATACGCAGTATTTT. It is translated as CSVRTSINTQYF.

This clone has just one count. V usage is TRBV6-2 or TRBV6-3 and J usage is TRBJ1-1, with no clear D. V dropped 5 bases and J dropped 2 bases, with 9 bases sitting between them. Germline CDR1 is MNHEY and CDR2 is SVGEGT. This CDR3 comprises 13 residues. CDR3 protein: CASSVGPNTEAFF. CDR3 in DNA: TGTGCCAGCAGTGTCGGTCCAAACACTGAAGCTTTCTTT.

This chain links TRBV10-3 with TRBJ1-2; the D is unclear. Germline loops: CDR1 ENHRY, CDR2 SYGVKD. CDR3 length: 16 amino acids. Trimming removed 4 bases at V and 6 bases at J, with 21 bases between. CDR3 nucleotides: TGTGCCATCAGTGCTTCCGACTCAGGAGGCGTGCATGGCTACACCTTC. Protein product: CAISASDSGGVHGYTF.

This rearrangement joins TRBV7-8 to TRBJ1-1; 7 positions agree with TRBD1. Germline V gene data show CDR1 as SGHVS and CDR2 as FQNEAQ. The CDR3 has 14 amino acids. The J segment lost 6 bases and the V segment lost 3 bases, leaving 7 bases of the junction unmatched. CDR3 nucleotide sequence: TGTGCCAGCAGCTTCGGAGGGGGCTTGTCTGAAGCTTTCTTT. Translated: CASSFGGGLSEAFF. Full variable domain (missing parts from reference TRBV7-8 and TRBJ1-1): GAGVSQSPRYKVAKRGQDVALRCDPISGHVSLFWYQQALGQGPEFLTYFQNEAQLDKSGLPSDRFFAERPEGSVSTLKIQRTQQEDSAVYLCASSFGGGLSEAFFGQGTRLTVV.

This rearrangement joins TRBV21-1 to TRBJ2-1; TRBD2 was called by the table and not checked on the DNA. TRBV21-1 is described as a pseudogene. The CDR3 is 14 amino acids. This CDR3 reads CASSKGDLYNEQFF. The CDR3 DNA is TGTGCCAGCAGCAAAGGGGACTTGTACAATGAGCAGTTCTTC.

This chain links TRBV10-3 with TRBJ2-1; unclear D gene. Trimming shortened V by 7 bases and J by 5 bases, and 9 bases separated the two germline ends. This CDR3 comprises 12 residues. Germline-derived CDR1 and CDR2 are ENHRY and SYGVKD. CDR3 sequence (DNA): TGTGCCATCACTGGCAGAAACAATGAGCAGTTCTTC. It is translated as CAITGRNNEQFF.

The chain carries TRBV19 and TRBJ1-5; D uncertain. Trimming left V 1 base short and J 6 bases short, with 7 bases between. The germline CDR1 and CDR2 sequences are LNHDA and SQIVND (reference sequence). The CDR3 runs 13 residues. CDR3 loop: CASSIVAGQPQHF. The CDR3 DNA is TGTGCCAGTAGTATAGTTGCTGGTCAGCCCCAGCATTTT.

The chain couples TRBV7-2 to TRBJ1-2; 9 nucleotides agree with TRBD1. The CDR3 is made up of 15 amino acids. With V trimmed by 4 bases and J by 5 bases, 8 bases remained unmatched. Germline V gene data show CDR1 as SGHTA and CDR2 as FQGNSA. CDR3 region: CASSSTGTGFYGYTF. The CDR3, as DNA: TGTGCCAGCAGCTCCACCGGGACAGGGTTTTATGGCTACACCTTC.

The V call is TRBV2, the J call TRBJ2-5, with 11 nucleotides matching TRBD2. The CDR3 runs to 14 residues. Trimming at V came to 4 bases and at J to 4 bases, leaving 2 bases not matched to a gene. The germline V gene encodes CDR1 SNHLY and CDR2 FYNNEI. The CDR3 loop reads CASSAGLAVETQYF. The CDR3 DNA sequence: TGTGCCAGCAGTGCGGGACTAGCGGTAGAGACCCAGTACTTC.

This clone was seen more than once but under ten times. CDR3 sequence reads: CASSQEGRAMRHTEAFF. CDR3 in DNA: TGCGCCAGCAGCCAAGAGGGCAGGGCAATGAGGCACACTGAAGCTTTCTTT. This chain joins TRBV4-3 and TRBJ1-1, with a tentative D call TRBD1 (5 bases). The germline CDR1 and CDR2 sequences are LGHNA and YSLEER. V shed 0 bases and J shed 3 bases, with 17 bases lying between them. The CDR3 has 17 amino acids.

The gene calls are TRBV11-2 and TRBJ1-4; the D is unclear. This CDR3 is 14 amino acids long. V was shortened by 5 bases and J by 5 bases, with 12 bases between the two germline ends. Germline loops: CDR1 SGHAT, CDR2 FQNNGV. DNA of the CDR3: TGTGCCAGCAGCCCCGGACTGCAGAATGAAAAACTGTTTTTT. This sequence encodes CASSPGLQNEKLFF.

This clone was observed once. Within the sample, other DNA sequences also encode this same CDR3. The V and J genes are TRBV11-3 and TRBJ1-1; D is ambiguous. V was clipped by 1 base and J by 1 base, with 4 bases between them. CDR1 SGHNT and CDR2 YENEEA come from the germline V gene. The CDR3 contains 13 residues. The CDR3: CASSLGQNTEAFF. As DNA, the CDR3 is TGTGCCAGCAGCTTAGGGCAGAACACTGAAGCTTTCTTT.

The rearrangement links TRBV2 to TRBJ2-7, with 10 bases matching TRBD2. Germline CDR1 SNHLY, CDR2 FYNNEI. CDR3 length equals 18 residues. V lost 2 bases to trimming and J lost 2 bases; unmatched junction nucleotides: 12. The CDR3 loop reads CASSELSSGGLLTYEQYF. Here the CDR3 DNA reads TGTGCCAGCAGTGAACTATCTAGCGGGGGCCTCTTAACCTACGAGCAGTACTTC.

This clone has only one observation. The gene calls are TRBV7-2 and TRBJ1-2, with D possibly matching TRBD1 (6 bases). The CDR3 extends over 13 amino acids. V lost 0 bases, J lost 5 bases, and 7 bases lay in between. Germline CDR1 and CDR2: SGHTA and FQGNSA. CDR3: CASSLAQGYGYTF. The CDR3 bases are TGTGCCAGCAGCTTAGCGCAGGGGTATGGCTACACCTTC.

This clone turned up a few times. The chain recombines TRBV9 with TRBJ2-3; TRBD2 matches 7 bases. J gave up 2 bases and V 0 bases, and 12 bases lay outside the gene matches. The germline V gene has CDR1 SGDLS and CDR2 YYNGEE. The CDR3 totals 18 residues. This chain's CDR3 is CASSVAGGGIGTTDTQYF. DNA of the CDR3: TGTGCCAGCAGCGTAGCGGGGGGTGGCATCGGGACCACAGATACGCAGTATTTT. Using reference TRBV9 and TRBJ2-3 for the parts outside the CDR3, the full variable domain is DSGVTQTPKHLITATGQRVTLRCSPRSGDLSVYWYQQSLDQGLQFLIQYYNGEERAKGNILERFSAQQFPDLHSELNLSSLELGDSALYFCASSVAGGGIGTTDTQYFGPGTRLTVL.

The V gene is TRBV2, the J gene TRBJ2-2; the match to TRBD2 covers 7 bases. With 1 base clipped from V and 4 bases from J, the junction kept 6 bases outside the gene matches. Germline V gene sequence: CDR1 SNHLY, CDR2 FYNNEI. The CDR3 runs 16 residues. Here the CDR3 DNA reads TGTGCCAGCAGTGAAGAGGCGGGGGTCCTCACCGGGGAGCTGTTTTTT. Translated: CASSEEAGVLTGELFF.